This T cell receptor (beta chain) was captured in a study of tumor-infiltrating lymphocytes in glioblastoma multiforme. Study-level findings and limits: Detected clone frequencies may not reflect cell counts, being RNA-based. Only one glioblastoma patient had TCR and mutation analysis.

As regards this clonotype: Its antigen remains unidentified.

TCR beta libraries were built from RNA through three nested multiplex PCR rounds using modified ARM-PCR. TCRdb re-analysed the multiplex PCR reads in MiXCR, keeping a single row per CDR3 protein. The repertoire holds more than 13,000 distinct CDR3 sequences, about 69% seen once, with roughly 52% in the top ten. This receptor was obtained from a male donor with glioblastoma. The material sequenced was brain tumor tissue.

DNA of the CDR3: TGCAGTGCTAGAACTAGCGGGAGGTACAATGAGCAGTTCTTC. Its translation is CSARTSGRYNEQFF. This chain joins TRBV20-1 and TRBJ2-1; TRBD2 agrees at 12 bases. Trimming cost V 2 bases and J 4 bases; bases outside gene matches: 0. This CDR3 comprises 14 residues. Germline-derived CDR1 and CDR2 are DFQATT and SNEGSKA (reference sequence).